The source of this T cell receptor beta chain is a study of neurological immune-mediated disorders. Trimming took 5 bases from V and 1 from J, leaving 14 bases between them. In germline, CDR1 is SEHNR, CDR2 FQNEAQ (reference sequence). The CDR3 is 16 amino acids. TCRdb ran MiXCR on the 5' RACE reads and lists one entry per CDR3 protein. The sample has 70,000 to 95,000 distinct CDR3 sequences; roughly 13% are singletons. The sample was PBMCs. The chain joins TRBV7-9 to TRBJ2-2; D may be TRBD1 (6 bases). This clonotype was sampled from a woman between 50 and 59 years old in good health. CDR3 nucleotides: TGTGCCAGCAGCCCCCGGGACACAATGAACACCGGGGAGCTGTTTTTT. Encoded protein: CASSPRDTMNTGELFF.